The 25 T cell receptor beta chains below were found in one sample sequenced in a study of blood T cells in healthy people across ages (dated by TCRdb to 2013 to 2016). Libraries were built with 5' RACE. Sequencing was performed on an Illumina HiSeq 2500. A second PCR of roughly 6 to 11 cycles was run with a J-beta primer mix and a sample-barcoded 5' primer. The public reads were quality trimmed at Q25 with fastp and then assembled into clones with MiXCR by TCRdb, keeping productive beta chains. Identical CDR3 protein sequences are pooled into one entry, listed with their most common genes and DNA. The sample table records hundreds of thousands of distinct CDR3 sequences; around 50% of these occur just once. The ten largest clones take up roughly 24% of the sample. The sequenced sample was blood. The receptors were sampled from a man aged 40-49 years in good health.

This chain links TRBV9 with TRBJ1-2; the match to TRBD1 covers 10 bases. This CDR3 has 16 amino acids. J gave up 6 bases and V 0 bases, and 8 bases lay outside the gene matches. The germline gives CDR1 SGDLS, CDR2 YYNGEE. The CDR3 reads CASSVGDRGMKDGYTF. CDR3 nucleotides: TGTGCCAGCAGCGTAGGGGACAGGGGCATGAAAGATGGCTACACCTTC.

J is TRBJ2-1 and V is TRBV27, with 16 bases matching TRBD2. With 5 bases clipped from V and 5 bases from J, the junction kept 18 bases outside the gene matches. Germline V CDR1 and CDR2: MNHEY, SMNVEV (reference sequence). This CDR3 is 21 amino acids long. The CDR3 DNA follows: TGTGCCAGCAGTCGTATTATCCGGGGACTAGCGGGGGGGCGTATCAACAATGAGCAGTTCTTC. This gives the protein CASSRIIRGLAGGRINNEQFF.

The rearrangement uses TRBV4-2 and TRBJ2-1; 11 bases match TRBD2. This CDR3 spans 20 amino acids. Trimming took 1 base from V and 9 from J; bases not matched to a gene: 20. CDR1 is LGHNA, CDR2 YNFKEQ, per germline. CDR3 nucleotides: TGTGCCAGCAGCCAAGGAGGTGCGCAAGCTAGCGGGGGGCCTCTCGGTGAGCAGTTCTTC. Its translation: CASSQGGAQASGGPLGEQFF.

V is TRBV10-3 and J is TRBJ2-1; possible D gene TRBD2, 5 bases. The CDR3 contains 14 residues. CDR1 is ENHRY, CDR2 SYGVKD, per germline. V was shortened by 4 bases and J by 3 bases, with 10 bases between the two germline ends. CDR3 DNA sequence: TGTGCCATCAGTGGTAAACTAGACTACAATGAGCAGTTCTTC. Translating gives CAISGKLDYNEQFF.

The gene calls are TRBV6-1 and TRBJ2-3, with 10 bases that match TRBD1. Trimming took 3 bases from V and 4 from J; bases not matched to a gene: 7. The CDR3 extends over 16 amino acids. Germline V gene lookup returns CDR1 MNHNS and CDR2 SASEGT. Here the CDR3 reads CASSERTGGSADTQYF. In DNA, the CDR3 is TGTGCCAGCAGTGAGCGGACAGGGGGTTCGGCAGATACGCAGTATTTT.

The chain uses TRBV6-1 and TRBJ2-7; possibly TRBD1 for D (6 bases). The J call is uncertain, as TRBJ2-5 better fits the DNA end. The CDR3 spans 13 residues. Germline V gives CDR1 MNHNS, CDR2 SASEGT. The CDR3 spells CASSDRRGETQYF. As DNA, the CDR3 is TGTGCCAGCAGTGATCGCAGGGGAGAGACCCAGTACTTC.

About this clonotype itself: The junction does not match germline at one end; this may be a read error. The chain joins TRBV7-3 to TRBJ2-7; D remains ambiguous. The V gene's germline CDR1 is SGHTA and CDR2 FQGTGA. This CDR3 spans 15 amino acids. The DNA of the CDR3 is TGTGCCAGCAGCTTAACCGGAGCGAACGCCTACGGGCAGTACTTC. Residues: CASSLTGANAYGQYF.

The chain carries TRBV28 and TRBJ2-5; 7 nucleotides match TRBD1. Germline V gene lookup returns CDR1 MDHEN and CDR2 SYDVKM. This CDR3 comprises 15 residues. V lost 7 bases to trimming and J lost 5 bases; unmatched junction nucleotides: 13. The CDR3 region is CASNPWGQSVETQYF. The CDR3 DNA follows: TGTGCCAGCAACCCATGGGGACAGAGCGTCGAGACCCAGTACTTC.

This chain uses TRBV5-1 with TRBJ2-4; 10 bases line up with TRBD2. TRBJ2-7 explains the end of the DNA better; the J call may be wrong. CDR1 and CDR2 (germline): SGHRS, YFSETQ. The CDR3 runs 14 residues. In nucleotides, the CDR3 is TGCGCCAGCAGCTTGGCTAGCGGGGGCTCCGAGCAGTACTTC. Translating gives CASSLASGGSEQYF.

This clonotype has just a few counts. J is TRBJ2-3 and V is TRBV20-1, with D possibly called TRBD1 or TRBD2 (6 bases each). V lost 2 bases to trimming and J lost 6 bases, with 15 bases between them. From germline, CDR1 is DFQATT and CDR2 SNEGSKA (reference sequence). This CDR3 is 14 amino acids long. The CDR3 spells CSARLVGGGDTQYF. DNA for the CDR3: TGCAGTGCTAGACTGGTAGGGGGAGGCGATACGCAGTATTTT.

Details on this clonotype: One end of the junction is discordant with germline, which a read error may explain. This chain connects TRBV20-1 to TRBJ1-2; 7 nucleotides line up with TRBD1. Germline CDR1 is DFQATT and CDR2 is SNEGSKA (reference sequence). The CDR3 is 15 residues long. DNA of the CDR3: TGCAGTGCTAGAGGGGGACAGACCTTTAACGATGGCTACACCTTC. It is translated as CSARGGQTFNDGYTF.

J is TRBJ2-1 and V is TRBV19, with D possibly TRBD2 on 5 matching bases. Trimming took off 3 bases at V and 6 bases at J, with 12 bases between the two ends. The germline gives CDR1 LNHDA, CDR2 SQIVND (reference sequence). The CDR3 has 14 amino acids. This CDR3 reads CASSMGVLGNEQFF. The CDR3 DNA reads as TGTGCCAGTAGTATGGGAGTTCTTGGCAATGAGCAGTTCTTC.

The V call is TRBV6-1, the J call TRBJ1-6; tentative D call: TRBD1 (5 bases). Germline values: CDR1 MNHNS, CDR2 SASEGT. CDR3 length: 14 amino acids. V was cut by 4 bases and J by 4 bases, with 8 bases left in between. CDR3 sequence: CASSVGVYNSPLHF. In DNA, the CDR3 is TGTGCCAGCAGTGTGGGGGTATATAATTCACCCCTCCACTTT.

V gene TRBV6-6 combines with J gene TRBJ2-1, with TRBD1 matching over 9 bases. This CDR3 is 15 amino acids long. Germline-derived CDR1 and CDR2 are MNHNY and SVGAGI (reference sequence). V was pared by 5 bases and J by 3 bases, with 5 bases of the junction left unmatched. CDR3 amino acids: CASSATGGDYNEQFF. The CDR3 DNA follows: TGTGCCAGCAGTGCCACAGGGGGCGACTACAATGAGCAGTTCTTC.

This chain links TRBV29-1 with TRBJ1-1, with D possibly TRBD1 on 5 matching bases. CDR1 is SQVTM and CDR2 is ANQGSEA in the germline V gene. This CDR3 has 12 residues. Trimming took 0 bases from V and 4 from J, leaving 6 bases between them. The CDR3 region has the DNA TGCAGCGTTGAAGATAGGGGCACTGAAGCTTTCTTT. This encodes CSVEDRGTEAFF.

In this sample, this clonotype turned up a few times. The rearrangement uses TRBV28 and TRBJ2-2; 7 nucleotides match TRBD1. V was pared by 3 bases and J by 2 bases, with 6 bases of the junction left unmatched. The CDR3 runs to 16 residues. Germline CDR1 is MDHEN and CDR2 is SYDVKM. CDR3 sequence: CASSFLGGLNTGELFF. CDR3 DNA: TGTGCCAGCAGTTTCCTAGGGGGCCTTAACACCGGGGAGCTGTTTTTT.

The chain couples TRBV25-1 to TRBJ1-2; tentative D call: TRBD1 (6 bases). The CDR3 sequence is 14 residues long. Between the trimmed V and J ends, which lost 4 bases and 4 bases, there was a span of 13 bases. Germline lookup yields CDR1 MGHDK and CDR2 SYGVNS. The CDR3 DNA reads TGTGCCAGCAGTGTCCGGGACACCTGCTATGGCTACACCTTC. This translates into CASSVRDTCYGYTF.

V gene TRBV2 combines with J gene TRBJ2-7, with no clear D. V shed 6 bases and J shed 2 bases, with 8 bases lying between them. The CDR3 runs 12 residues. Germline V lookup: CDR1 SNHLY, CDR2 FYNNEI. The DNA of the CDR3 is TGTGCCAGCAGGGGCATCCCCTACGAGCAGTACTTC. It encodes CASRGIPYEQYF.

Only a few counts were recorded for this clonotype. This rearrangement joins TRBV27 to TRBJ2-4; TRBD1 matches 10 bases. The end of the DNA aligns better with TRBJ2-7, so the J call may be wrong. CDR1 is MNHEY, CDR2 SMNVEV, per germline (reference sequence). The length of the CDR3 is 15 residues. The CDR3 here is CASSSGQGGSYEQYF. CDR3 nucleotide sequence: TGTGCCAGCAGTTCCGGACAGGGGGGGAGCTACGAGCAGTACTTC.

V and J are TRBV28 and TRBJ2-7; 7 positions agree with TRBD1. CDR3 length: 13 amino acids. Germline V gene lookup returns CDR1 MDHEN and CDR2 SYDVKM. Trimming took 6 bases from V and 3 from J; bases not matched to a gene: 5. The CDR3 nucleotides are TGTGCCAGCAGAAATTGGGACAGCTACGAGCAGTACTTC. This sequence encodes CASRNWDSYEQYF.

CDR3 in amino acids: CASKAGQGGTEAFF. DNA of the CDR3: TGTGCCAGCAAGGCAGGACAGGGGGGGACTGAAGCTTTCTTT. The chain has TRBV2 and TRBJ1-1; 10 positions match TRBD1. This CDR3 comprises 14 residues. Germline assignment: CDR1 SNHLY and CDR2 FYNNEI. V gave up 7 bases and J gave up 5 bases; unmatched junction bases: 7.

In its sample, this clonotype was seen many times. The chain has TRBV7-8 and TRBJ2-7, with D possibly matching TRBD2 (6 bases). V gave up 3 bases and J gave up 5 bases, with 23 bases separating them. Germline loops: CDR1 SGHVS, CDR2 FQNEAQ. This CDR3 contains 17 residues. The CDR3 DNA reads TGTGCCAGCAGCTTTTCGACTAGACGGGATAGGGCTAACGAGCAGTACTTC. This translates into CASSFSTRRDRANEQYF.

V usage is TRBV2 and J usage is TRBJ1-2, with no clear D. Germline V gives CDR1 SNHLY, CDR2 FYNNEI. The CDR3 runs 14 residues. Trimming removed 8 bases from V and 5 bases from J, with 18 bases in between. This chain's CDR3 is CASPDLGVIYGYTF. The CDR3 DNA is TGTGCCAGCCCAGACCTTGGGGTTATTTATGGCTACACCTTC.

The V call is TRBV20-1, the J call TRBJ2-5, with D possibly being TRBD2 (6 bases). The CDR3 has 14 amino acids. From germline, CDR1 is DFQATT and CDR2 SNEGSKA (reference sequence). With 4 bases removed from V and 2 bases from J, the gap between germline ends came to 14 bases. This CDR3 reads CSATKTGLQETQYF. The CDR3, as DNA: TGCAGTGCTACAAAGACGGGACTGCAAGAGACCCAGTACTTC.

V usage is TRBV15 and J usage is TRBJ2-7; D is possibly TRBD1 or TRBD2 (5 bases each). The CDR3 extends over 14 amino acids. V gave up 5 bases and J gave up 9 bases, with 20 bases separating them. Germline-derived CDR1 and CDR2 are LNHNV and YYDKDF (reference sequence). CDR3 region: CATSGTGTKYTQYF. The CDR3 DNA reads TGTGCCACCAGCGGCACCGGGACCAAATACACGCAGTACTTC.